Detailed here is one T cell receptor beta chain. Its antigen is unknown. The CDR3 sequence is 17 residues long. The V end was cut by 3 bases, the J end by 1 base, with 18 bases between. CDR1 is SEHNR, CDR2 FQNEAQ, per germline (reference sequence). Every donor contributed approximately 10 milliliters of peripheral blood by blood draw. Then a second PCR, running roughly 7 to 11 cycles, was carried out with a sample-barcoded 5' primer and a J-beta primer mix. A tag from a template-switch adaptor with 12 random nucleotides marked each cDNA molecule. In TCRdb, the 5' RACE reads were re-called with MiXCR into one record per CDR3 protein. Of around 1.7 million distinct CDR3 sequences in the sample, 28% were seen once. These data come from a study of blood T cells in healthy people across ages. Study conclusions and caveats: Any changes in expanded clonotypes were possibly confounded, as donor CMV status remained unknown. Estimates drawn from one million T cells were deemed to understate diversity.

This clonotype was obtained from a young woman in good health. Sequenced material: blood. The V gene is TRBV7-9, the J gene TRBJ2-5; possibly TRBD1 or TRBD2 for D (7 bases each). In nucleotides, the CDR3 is TGTGCCAGCAGCTTCAGGGGGGGGATCATCGGCCAAGAGACCCAGTACTTC. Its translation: CASSFRGGIIGQETQYF.